Given below is one T cell receptor beta chain in context. The data were obtained in a study of blood T cells in healthy people across ages. Study-level information: Template switching picked up about one barcoded beta molecule for each two T cells.

With a J-beta primer mix and a sample-barcoded 5' primer, a second PCR ran about 6 to 11 cycles. Each sample yielded at least 3 million CDR3-containing paired-end reads. TCRdb reprocessed the 5' RACE reads via MiXCR and lists one record per CDR3 protein. The sample has hundreds of thousands of distinct CDR3 sequences, more than 40% seen once; the top ten hold roughly 19%. Germline V gene lookup returns CDR1 SGHAT and CDR2 FQNNGV. The CDR3 has 16 amino acids. V shed 1 base and J shed 2 bases, with 14 bases lying between them. The V and J genes are TRBV11-2 and TRBJ1-1; D call uncertain. Sequencing was carried out using blood. The TCR was taken from a man in his sixties in good health. CDR3 bases: TGTGCCAGCAGCTTAGTTCCCGGCGGACTAAACACTGAAGCTTTCTTT. Protein sequence: CASSLVPGGLNTEAFF.